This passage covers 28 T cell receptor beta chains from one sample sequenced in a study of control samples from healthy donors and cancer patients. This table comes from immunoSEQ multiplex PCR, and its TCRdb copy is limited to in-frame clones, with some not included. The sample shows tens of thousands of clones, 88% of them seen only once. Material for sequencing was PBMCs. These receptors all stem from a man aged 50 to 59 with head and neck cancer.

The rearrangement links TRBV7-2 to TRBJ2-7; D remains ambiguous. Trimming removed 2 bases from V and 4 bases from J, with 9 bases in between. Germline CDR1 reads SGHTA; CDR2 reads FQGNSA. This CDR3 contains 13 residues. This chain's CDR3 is CASSLFEVYEQYF. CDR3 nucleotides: TGTGCCAGCAGCTTATTTGAGGTATACGAGCAGTACTTC.

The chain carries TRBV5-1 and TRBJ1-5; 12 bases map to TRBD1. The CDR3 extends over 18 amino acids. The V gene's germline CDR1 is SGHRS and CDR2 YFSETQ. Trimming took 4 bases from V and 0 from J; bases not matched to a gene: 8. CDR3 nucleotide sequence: TGCGCCAGCAGCCCAGGGACAGGGGGCGCAGGTAGCAATCAGCCCCAGCATTTT. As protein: CASSPGTGGAGSNQPQHF. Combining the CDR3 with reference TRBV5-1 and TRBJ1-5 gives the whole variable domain KAGVTQTPRYLIKTRGQQVTLSCSPISGHRSVSWYQQTPGQGLQFLFEYFSETQRNKGNFPGRFSGRQFSNSRSEMNVSTLELGDSALYLCASSPGTGGAGSNQPQHFGDGTRLSIL.

The chain's CDR3 is CASSERGLGTDTQYF. CDR3 nucleotides: TGCGCCAGCAGTGAGCGAGGGTTAGGCACAGATACGCAGTATTTT. The chain has TRBV10-1 and TRBJ2-3; the D gene is possibly TRBD2 (5 bases). The CDR3 is 15 amino acids. The germline V gene encodes CDR1 WNHNN and CDR2 SYGVQD (reference sequence). Trimming left V 2 bases short and J 1 base short, with 10 bases between.

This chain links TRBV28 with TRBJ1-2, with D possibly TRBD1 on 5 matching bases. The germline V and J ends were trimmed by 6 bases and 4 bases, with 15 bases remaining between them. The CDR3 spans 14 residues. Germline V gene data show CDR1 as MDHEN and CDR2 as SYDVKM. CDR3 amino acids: CASSRGGKLYGYTF. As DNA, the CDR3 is TGTGCCAGCAGCCGGGGGGGTAAACTCTATGGCTACACCTTC.

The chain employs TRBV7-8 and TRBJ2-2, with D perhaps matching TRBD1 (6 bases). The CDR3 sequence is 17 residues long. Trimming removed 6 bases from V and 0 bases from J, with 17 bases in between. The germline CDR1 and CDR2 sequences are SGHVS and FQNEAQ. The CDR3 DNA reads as TGTGCCAGCAGGACCATTTGGGACACGTCGAACACCGGGGAGCTGTTTTTT. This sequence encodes CASRTIWDTSNTGELFF.

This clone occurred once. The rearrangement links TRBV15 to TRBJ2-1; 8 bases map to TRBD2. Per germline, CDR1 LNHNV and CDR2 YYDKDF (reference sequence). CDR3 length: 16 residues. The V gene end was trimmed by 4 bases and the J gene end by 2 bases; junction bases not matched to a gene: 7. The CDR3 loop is CATSKIIGGAYNEQFF. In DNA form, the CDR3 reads TGTGCCACCAGCAAGATAATCGGGGGGGCCTACAATGAGCAGTTCTTC. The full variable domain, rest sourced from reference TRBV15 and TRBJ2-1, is DAMVIQNPRYQVTQFGKPVTLSCSQTLNHNVMYWYQQKSSQAPKLLFHYYDKDFNNEADTPDNFQSRRPNTSFCFLDIRSPGLGDTAMYLCATSKIIGGAYNEQFFGPGTRLTVL.

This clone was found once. The CDR3 DNA is TGTGCTAGCCAAGGGGGCAGGGGAAACATTCAGTACTTC. Protein product: CASQGGRGNIQYF. This rearrangement joins TRBV12-5 to TRBJ2-4; 7 nucleotides agree with TRBD1. The CDR3 extends over 13 amino acids. V lost 9 bases, J lost 6 bases, and 8 bases stayed unmatched. The germline V gene has CDR1 LGHNT and CDR2 FRNRAP.

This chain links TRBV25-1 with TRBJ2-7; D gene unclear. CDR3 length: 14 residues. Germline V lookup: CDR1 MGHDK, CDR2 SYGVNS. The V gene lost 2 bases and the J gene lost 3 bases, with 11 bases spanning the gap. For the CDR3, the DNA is TGTGCCAGCAGTGAAAGAGACACTGTCTACGAGCAGTACTTC. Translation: CASSERDTVYEQYF.

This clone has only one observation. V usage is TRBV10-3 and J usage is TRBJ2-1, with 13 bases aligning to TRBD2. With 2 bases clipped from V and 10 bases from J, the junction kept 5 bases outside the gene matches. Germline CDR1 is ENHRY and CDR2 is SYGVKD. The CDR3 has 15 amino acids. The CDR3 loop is CAISEPGTSGNEQFF. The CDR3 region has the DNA TGTGCCATCAGTGAGCCCGGGACTAGCGGGAACGAGCAGTTCTTC.

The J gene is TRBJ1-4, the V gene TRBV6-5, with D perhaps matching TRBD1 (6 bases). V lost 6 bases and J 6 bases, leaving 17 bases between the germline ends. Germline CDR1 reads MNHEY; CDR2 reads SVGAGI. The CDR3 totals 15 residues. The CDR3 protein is CASRSWGRTDEKLFF. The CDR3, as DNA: TGTGCCAGCAGGTCCTGGGGGCGAACGGATGAAAAACTGTTTTTT.

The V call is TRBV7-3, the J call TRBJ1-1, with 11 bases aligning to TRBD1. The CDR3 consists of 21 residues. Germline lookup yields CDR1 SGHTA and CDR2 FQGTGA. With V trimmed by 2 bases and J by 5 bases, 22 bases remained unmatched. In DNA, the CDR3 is TGTGCCAGCAGCTTATATGTCGTGGAGGACAGGGGGCGCGGGGGTTGTACTGAAGCTTTCTTT. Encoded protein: CASSLYVVEDRGRGGCTEAFF.

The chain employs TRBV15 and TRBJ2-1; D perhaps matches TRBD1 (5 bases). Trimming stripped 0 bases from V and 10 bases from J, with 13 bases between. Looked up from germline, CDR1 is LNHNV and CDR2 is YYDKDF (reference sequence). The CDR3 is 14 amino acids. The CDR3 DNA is TGTGCCACCAGCAGAGACAGGGCCGGGCGGGAGCAGTTCTTC. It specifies CATSRDRAGREQFF. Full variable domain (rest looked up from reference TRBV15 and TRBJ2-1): DAMVIQNPRYQVTQFGKPVTLSCSQTLNHNVMYWYQQKSSQAPKLLFHYYDKDFNNEADTPDNFQSRRPNTSFCFLDIRSPGLGDTAMYLCATSRDRAGREQFFGPGTRLTVL.

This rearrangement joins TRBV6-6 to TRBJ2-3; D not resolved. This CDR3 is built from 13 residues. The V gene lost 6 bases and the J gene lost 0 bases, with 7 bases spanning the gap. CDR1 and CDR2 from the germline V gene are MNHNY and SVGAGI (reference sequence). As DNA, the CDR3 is TGTGCCAGCAGAAAAGACAGCACAGATACGCAGTATTTT. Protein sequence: CASRKDSTDTQYF.

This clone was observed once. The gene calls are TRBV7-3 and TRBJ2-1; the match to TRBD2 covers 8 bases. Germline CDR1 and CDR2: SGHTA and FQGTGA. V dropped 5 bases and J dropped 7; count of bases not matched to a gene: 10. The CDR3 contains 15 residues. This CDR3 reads CASSPAGESGNEQFF. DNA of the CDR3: TGTGCCAGCAGCCCAGCGGGGGAGTCGGGAAATGAGCAGTTCTTC. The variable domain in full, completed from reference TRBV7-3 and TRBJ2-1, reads GAGVSQTPSNKVTEKGKYVELRCDPISGHTALYWYRQSLGQGPEFLIYFQGTGAADDSGLPNDRFFAVRPEGSVSTLKIQRTERGDSAVYLCASSPAGESGNEQFFGPGTRLTVL.

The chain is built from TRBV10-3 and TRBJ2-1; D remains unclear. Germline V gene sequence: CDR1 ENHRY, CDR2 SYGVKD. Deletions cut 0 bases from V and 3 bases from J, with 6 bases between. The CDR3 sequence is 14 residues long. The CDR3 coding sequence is TGTGCCATCAGTGAGTCCGGATACTACAATGAGCAGTTCTTC. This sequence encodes CAISESGYYNEQFF.

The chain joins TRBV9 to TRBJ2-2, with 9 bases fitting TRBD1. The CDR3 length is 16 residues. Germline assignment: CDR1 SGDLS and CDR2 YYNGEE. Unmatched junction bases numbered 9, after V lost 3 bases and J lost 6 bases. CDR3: CASSDRDREGSGELFF. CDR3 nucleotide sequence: TGTGCCAGCAGCGACCGGGACAGGGAGGGGTCCGGGGAGCTGTTTTTT.

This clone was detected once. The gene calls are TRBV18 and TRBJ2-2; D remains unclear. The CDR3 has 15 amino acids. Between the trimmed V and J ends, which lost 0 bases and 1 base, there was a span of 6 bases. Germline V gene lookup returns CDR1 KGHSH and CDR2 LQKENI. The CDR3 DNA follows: TGTGCCAGCTCACCACCGGCAGGGAACACCGGGGAGCTGTTTTTT. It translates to CASSPPAGNTGELFF.

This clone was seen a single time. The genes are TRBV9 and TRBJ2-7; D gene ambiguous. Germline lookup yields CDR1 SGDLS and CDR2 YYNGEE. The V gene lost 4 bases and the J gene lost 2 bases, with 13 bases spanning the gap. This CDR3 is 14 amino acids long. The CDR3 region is CASSPSPQPYEQYF. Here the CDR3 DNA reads TGTGCCAGCAGCCCCAGTCCTCAACCCTACGAGCAGTACTTC.

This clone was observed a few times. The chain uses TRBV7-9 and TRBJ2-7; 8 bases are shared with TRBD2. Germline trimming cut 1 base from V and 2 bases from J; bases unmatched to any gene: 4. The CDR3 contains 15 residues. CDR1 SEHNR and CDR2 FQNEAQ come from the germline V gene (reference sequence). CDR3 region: CASSLEVAGTYEQYF. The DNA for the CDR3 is TGTGCCAGCAGCTTAGAGGTAGCGGGAACCTACGAGCAGTACTTC.

In nucleotides, the CDR3 is TGTGCCAGCAGTTCCAACAGGGGGGGCTACACCTTC. Residues: CASSSNRGGYTF. The chain couples TRBV28 to TRBJ1-2; 8 nucleotides match TRBD1. The germline V gene encodes CDR1 MDHEN and CDR2 SYDVKM. V shed 4 bases, J shed 8 bases, and the junction held 3 bases outside the gene matches. The CDR3 is 12 residues long.

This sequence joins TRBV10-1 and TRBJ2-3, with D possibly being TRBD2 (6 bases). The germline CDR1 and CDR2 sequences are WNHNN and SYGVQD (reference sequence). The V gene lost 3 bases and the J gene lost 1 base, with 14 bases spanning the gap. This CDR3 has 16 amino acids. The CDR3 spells CASSEGLALGTDTQYF. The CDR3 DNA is TGCGCCAGCAGTGAAGGCCTAGCGCTAGGCACAGATACGCAGTATTTT.

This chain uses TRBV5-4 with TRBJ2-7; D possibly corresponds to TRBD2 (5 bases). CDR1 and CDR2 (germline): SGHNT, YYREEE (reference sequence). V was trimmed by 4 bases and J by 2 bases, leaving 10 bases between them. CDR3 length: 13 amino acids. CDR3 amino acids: CASSTDSTYEQYF. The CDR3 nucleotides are TGTGCCAGCAGCACGGACTCCACCTACGAGCAGTACTTC.

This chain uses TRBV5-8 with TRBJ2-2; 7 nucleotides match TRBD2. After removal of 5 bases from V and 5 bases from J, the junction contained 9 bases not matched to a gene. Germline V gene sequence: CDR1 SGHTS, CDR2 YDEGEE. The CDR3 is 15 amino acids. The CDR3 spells CASRSLAIRTGELFF. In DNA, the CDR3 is TGTGCCAGCAGATCACTAGCGATTAGAACCGGGGAGCTGTTTTTT.

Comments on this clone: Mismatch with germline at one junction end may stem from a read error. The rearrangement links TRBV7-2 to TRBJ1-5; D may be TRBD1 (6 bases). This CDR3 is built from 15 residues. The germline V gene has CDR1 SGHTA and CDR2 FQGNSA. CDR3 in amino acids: CASSLDQGFNQPQHF. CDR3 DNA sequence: TGTGCCAGCAGTTTAGATCAGGGGTTCAACCAGCCCCAGCATTTT.

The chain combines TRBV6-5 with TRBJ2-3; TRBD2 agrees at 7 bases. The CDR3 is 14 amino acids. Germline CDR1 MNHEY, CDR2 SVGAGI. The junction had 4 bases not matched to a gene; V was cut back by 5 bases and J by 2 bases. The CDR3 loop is CASSPGTTTDTQYF. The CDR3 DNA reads TGTGCCAGCAGTCCCGGGACTACCACAGATACGCAGTATTTT.

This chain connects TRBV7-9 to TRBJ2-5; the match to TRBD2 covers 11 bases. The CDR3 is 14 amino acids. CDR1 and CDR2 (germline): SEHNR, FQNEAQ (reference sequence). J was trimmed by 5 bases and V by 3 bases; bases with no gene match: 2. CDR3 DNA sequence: TGTGCCAGCAGCTTCACTAGCGGGGGCGAGACCCAGTACTTC. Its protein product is CASSFTSGGETQYF.

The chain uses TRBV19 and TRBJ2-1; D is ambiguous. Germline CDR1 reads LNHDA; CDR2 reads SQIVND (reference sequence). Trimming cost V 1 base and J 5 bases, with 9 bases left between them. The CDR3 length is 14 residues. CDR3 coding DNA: TGTGCCAGTAGTATAGTTAATAGGCACAATGAGCAGTTCTTC. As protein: CASSIVNRHNEQFF.

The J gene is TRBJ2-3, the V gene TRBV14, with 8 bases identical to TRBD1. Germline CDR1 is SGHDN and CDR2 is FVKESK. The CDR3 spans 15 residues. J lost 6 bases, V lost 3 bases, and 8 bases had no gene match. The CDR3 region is CASSHRAGGKDTQYF. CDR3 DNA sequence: TGTGCCAGCAGCCATCGGGCAGGGGGCAAGGATACGCAGTATTTT.